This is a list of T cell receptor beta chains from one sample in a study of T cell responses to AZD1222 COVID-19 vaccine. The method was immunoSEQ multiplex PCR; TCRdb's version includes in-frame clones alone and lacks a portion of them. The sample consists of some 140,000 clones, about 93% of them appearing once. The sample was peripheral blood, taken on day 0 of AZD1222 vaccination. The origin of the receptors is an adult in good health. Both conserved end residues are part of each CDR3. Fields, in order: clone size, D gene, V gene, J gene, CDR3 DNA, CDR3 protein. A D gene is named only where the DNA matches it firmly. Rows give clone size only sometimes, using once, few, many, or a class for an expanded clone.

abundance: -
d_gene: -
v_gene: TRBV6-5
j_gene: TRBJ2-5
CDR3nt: TGTGCCAGCAGCTCCGGGACCCAAGAGACCCAGTACTTC
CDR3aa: CASSSGTQETQYF

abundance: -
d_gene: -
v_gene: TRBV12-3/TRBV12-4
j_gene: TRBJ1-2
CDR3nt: TGTGCCAGCAGTTTAGAAAAGGCCCGGGGCTACACCTTC
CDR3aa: CASSLEKARGYTF

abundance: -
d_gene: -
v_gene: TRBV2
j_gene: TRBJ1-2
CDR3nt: TGTGCCAGCAGTTCCGGACCTGGTGGGTATGGCTACACCTTC
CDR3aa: CASSSGPGGYGYTF

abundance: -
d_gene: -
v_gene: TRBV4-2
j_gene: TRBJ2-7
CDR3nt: TGTGCCAGCAGCCAAGAGGGCGCGAGCTCCTACGAGCAGTACTTC
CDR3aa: CASSQEGASSYEQYF

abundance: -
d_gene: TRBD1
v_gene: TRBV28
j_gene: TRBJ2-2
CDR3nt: TGTGCCAGCAGTTTATCGACGGCAGGGGGACACGGGGAGCTGTTTTTT
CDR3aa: CASSLSTAGGHGELFF

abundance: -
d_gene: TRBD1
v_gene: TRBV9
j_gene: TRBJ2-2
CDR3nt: TGTGCCAGCAGCGGACAGGGGAACACCGGGGAGCTGTTTTTT
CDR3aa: CASSGQGNTGELFF

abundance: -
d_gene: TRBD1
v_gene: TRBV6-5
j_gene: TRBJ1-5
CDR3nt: TGTGCCAGCAGTTCCGCAGGGGGCTACAATCAGCCCCAGCATTTT
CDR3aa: CASSSAGGYNQPQHF

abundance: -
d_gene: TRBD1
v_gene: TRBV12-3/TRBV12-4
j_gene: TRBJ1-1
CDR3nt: TGTGCCAGCACCGTGACAGGGGACACTGAAGCTTTCTTT
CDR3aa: CASTVTGDTEAFF

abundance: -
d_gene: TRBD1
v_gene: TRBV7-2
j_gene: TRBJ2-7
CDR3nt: TGTGCCAGCAGCTCCGCCGGGACAGGGTACTACGAGCAGTACTTC
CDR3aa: CASSSAGTGYYEQYF

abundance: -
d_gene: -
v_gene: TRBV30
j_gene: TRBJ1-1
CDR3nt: TGTGCCTGGAGTGTACATGGGGGCACTGAAGCTTTCTTT
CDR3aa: CAWSVHGGTEAFF

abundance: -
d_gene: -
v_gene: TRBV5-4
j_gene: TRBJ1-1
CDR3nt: TGTGCCAGCAGCTTGCAGGGCATGAACACTGAAGCTTTCTTT
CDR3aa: CASSLQGMNTEAFF

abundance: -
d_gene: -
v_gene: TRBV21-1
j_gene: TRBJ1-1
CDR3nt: TGTGCCAGCAGCATCCCCGGGACAGGCATGAACACTGAAGCTTTCTTT
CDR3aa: CASSIPGTGMNTEAFF

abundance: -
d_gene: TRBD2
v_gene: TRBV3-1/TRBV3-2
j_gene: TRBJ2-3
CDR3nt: TGTGCCAGCAGCCAAGATCAGCTAGCGGGTAATACGCAGTATTTT
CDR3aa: CASSQDQLAGNTQYF

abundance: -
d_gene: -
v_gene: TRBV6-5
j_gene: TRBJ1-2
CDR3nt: TGTGCCAGCAGCTTCCTCCGGGGGGCTAACTATGGCTACACCTTC
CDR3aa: CASSFLRGANYGYTF

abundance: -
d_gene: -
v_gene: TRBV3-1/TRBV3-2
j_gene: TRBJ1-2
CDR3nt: TGTGCCAGCAGCCCGAGGCAACAGGCTAACTATGGCTACACCTTC
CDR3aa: CASSPRQQANYGYTF

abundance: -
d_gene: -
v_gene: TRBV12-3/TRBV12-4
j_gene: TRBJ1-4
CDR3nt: TGTGCCAGCAGTTCGACAGTTAATGAAAAACTGTTTTTT
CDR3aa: CASSSTVNEKLFF

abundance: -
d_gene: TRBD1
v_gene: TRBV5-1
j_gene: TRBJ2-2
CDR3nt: TGCGCCAGCGGCACAGGGGGACCGAACACCGGGGAGCTGTTTTTT
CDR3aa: CASGTGGPNTGELFF

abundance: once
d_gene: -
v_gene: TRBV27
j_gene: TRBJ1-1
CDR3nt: TGTGCCAGCAGTTCGCTCACAGGGACCTTTAAGATGGGGACTGAAGCTTTCTTT
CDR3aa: CASSSLTGTFKMGTEAFF

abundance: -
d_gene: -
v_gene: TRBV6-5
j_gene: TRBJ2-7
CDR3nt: TGTGCCAGCAGTCAAACCGACTCCTACGAGCAGTACTTC
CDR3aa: CASSQTDSYEQYF

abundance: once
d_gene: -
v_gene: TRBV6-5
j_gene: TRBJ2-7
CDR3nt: TGTGCCAGCATATTTGGCGGGGCGCAGTACGAGCAGTACTTC
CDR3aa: CASIFGGAQYEQYF

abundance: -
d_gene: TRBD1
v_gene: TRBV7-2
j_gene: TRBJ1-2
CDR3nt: TGTGCCAGCAGCTCCCGACAGGGGGGTAACTATGGCTACACCTTC
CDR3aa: CASSSRQGGNYGYTF

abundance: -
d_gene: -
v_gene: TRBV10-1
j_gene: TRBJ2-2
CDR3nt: TGCGCCAGCAGTGAGTCGGGAGCCGGGGAGCTGTTTTTT
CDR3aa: CASSESGAGELFF

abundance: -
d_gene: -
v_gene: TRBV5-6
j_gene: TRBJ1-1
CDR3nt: TGTGCCAGCAGCCTATGGGGTGAAGCTTTCTTT
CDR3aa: CASSLWGEAFF

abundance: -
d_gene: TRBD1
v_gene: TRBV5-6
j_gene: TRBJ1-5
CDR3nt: TGTGCCAGCAGCTACGGGACAGGGAAGCAGCCCCAGCATTTT
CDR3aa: CASSYGTGKQPQHF

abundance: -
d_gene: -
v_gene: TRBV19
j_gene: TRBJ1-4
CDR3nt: TGTGCCAGTAGTATAGAAGGACCTGAAAAACTGTTTTTT
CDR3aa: CASSIEGPEKLFF